The T cell receptor (beta chain) described here comes from a study of TIL therapy for anti-PD-1-resistant metastatic lung cancer. As for the study in general: Median tumor mutation burden was 1.5 mutations per megabase.

The immunoSEQ assay was v3. Clones were sequenced by immunoSEQ multiplex PCR, and TCRdb holds only the in-frame ones, with some missing. The table records tens of thousands of clones, under 75% of them present only once. The time point was: pre-treatment sample, taken before nivolumab and TIL therapy. This clone has a handful of counts. V gave up 2 bases and J gave up 7 bases, with 9 bases separating them. The CDR3 runs 14 residues. Germline CDR1 MDHEN, CDR2 SYDVKM. The starting material was blood, obtained at baseline. This sequence originates from a person aged 25-85 years with non-small cell lung cancer. V gene TRBV28 combines with J gene TRBJ1-6; D is ambiguous. The CDR3 DNA follows: TGTGCCAGCAGTTTAAGACTGCCCAATTCACCCCTCCACTTT. Translating gives CASSLRLPNSPLHF.